The following is a T cell receptor (beta chain) sequence with its context. V was clipped by 3 bases and J by 4 bases; unmatched bases: 9. There are 16 residues in the CDR3. The germline V gene encodes CDR1 LNHDA and CDR2 SQIVND (reference sequence). These data are taken from a study of blood T cell repertoires in COVID-19. The protocol was immunoSEQ multiplex PCR, while the TCRdb copy is restricted to in-frame clones and leaves out a portion. The data show under 55,000 clones, about 85% seen once. This clonotype was obtained from a woman over 75 with acute or convalescent COVID-19. Specimen: peripheral blood. The chain has TRBV19 and TRBJ2-5; 9 bases map to TRBD2. CDR3 amino acids: CASSIASGITGETQYF. The CDR3 DNA reads as TGTGCCAGTAGTATTGCTAGCGGGATCACGGGAGAGACCCAGTACTTC.